The 3 T cell receptor beta chains in this list originate from one sample, sequenced in a study of brain metastases from non-small cell lung cancer (dated by TCRdb to the late 2010s). Receptor libraries were prepared by the immunoSEQ multiplex PCR assay. Drawn from immuneACCESS, this table holds only the in-frame rearrangements with V and J called that TCRdb kept. Clones are partly lost; checked studies trace under half to an unresolved V gene and leave the rest unexplained. For this sample there are about 7,400 clones; around four fifths appear just once. The ten top clones hold 4.1% of the sample. The sequenced sample consisted of primary lung tumor tissue. This specimen's cell subset or site label, interpreted: primary lung tumor paired with brain metastasis. Every receptor here comes from a donor aged 40 or over with non-small cell lung cancer.

This clone was detected a few times. V is TRBV18 and J is TRBJ1-2; D is perhaps TRBD1 (6 bases). The germline V and J ends were trimmed by 2 bases and 8 bases, with 6 bases remaining between them. Germline lookup yields CDR1 KGHSH and CDR2 LQKENI. The CDR3 spans 11 residues. DNA of the CDR3: TGTGCCAGCTCACCAGACAGGGGCTACACCTTC. Translated, it gives CASSPDRGYTF. Supplemented by reference TRBV18 and TRBJ1-2, the full variable domain reads NAGVMQNPRHLVRRRGQEARLRCSPMKGHSHVYWYRQLPEEGLKFMVYLQKENIIDESGMPKERFSAEFPKEGPSILRIQQVVRGDSAAYFCASSPDRGYTFGSGTRLTVV.

This chain uses TRBV6-5 with TRBJ2-6; D not resolved. Germline lookup yields CDR1 MNHEY and CDR2 SVGAGI. Between the trimmed V and J ends, which lost 6 bases and 2 bases, there was a span of 2 bases. CDR3 length: 12 amino acids. The DNA for the CDR3 is TGTGCCAGCAGGACTGGGGCCAACGTCCTGACTTTC. Its translation: CASRTGANVLTF.

This clone appeared a single time. At one of its ends the junction is not consistent with the germline gene, which may arise from a read error. This same CDR3 is encoded by further DNA sequences in the sample. The genes are TRBV19 and TRBJ1-1, with D hard to call. Looked up from germline, CDR1 is LNHDA and CDR2 is SQIVND (reference sequence). The CDR3 runs to 15 residues. The CDR3 DNA reads as TGTGCCAGTAGTAAGAGGTTGGAGGAGAACACTGAAGCTTTTTTT. This codes for CASSKRLEENTEAFF.